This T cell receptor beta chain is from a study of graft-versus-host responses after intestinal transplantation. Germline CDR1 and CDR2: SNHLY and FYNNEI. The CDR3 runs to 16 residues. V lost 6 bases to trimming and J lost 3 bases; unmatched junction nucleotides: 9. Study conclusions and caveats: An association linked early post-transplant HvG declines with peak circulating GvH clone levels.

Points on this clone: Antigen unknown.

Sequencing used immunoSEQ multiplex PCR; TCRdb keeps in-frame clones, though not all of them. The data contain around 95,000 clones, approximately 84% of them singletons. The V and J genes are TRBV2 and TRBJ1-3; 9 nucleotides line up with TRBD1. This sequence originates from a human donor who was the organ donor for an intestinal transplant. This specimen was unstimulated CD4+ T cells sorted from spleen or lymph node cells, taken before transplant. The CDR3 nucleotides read TGTGCCAGCAGCCCCACTCCGGACAGGGGTGGAAACACCATATATTTT. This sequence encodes CASSPTPDRGGNTIYF.